The rows below give T cell receptor beta chains drawn from one sample of a study of identifying expanded T cells in peripheral blood. Generated by immunoSEQ multiplex PCR, the TCRdb table keeps only in-frame clones and is missing some. The data contain tens of thousands of clones, over 75% of them singletons. The sequenced sample consisted of blood. These receptors were collected from a person between 18 and 69 years old in good health. Both conserved end residues are part of each CDR3. Fields, in order: clone size, V gene, D gene, J gene, CDR3 protein, CDR3 DNA. D genes are given only for firm matches. Some rows have no size entry. The others give once, few or many, or a class for an expanded clone.

abundance: .
v_gene: TRBV7-9
d_gene: TRBD1
j_gene: TRBJ2-5
CDR3aa: CASSLQDRDLYF
CDR3nt: TGTGCCAGCAGCCTCCAGGACAGGGACTTGTACTTC

abundance: few
v_gene: TRBV27
d_gene: TRBD1
j_gene: TRBJ1-2
CDR3aa: CASSPSIMGQRYGYTF
CDR3nt: TGTGCCAGCAGTCCATCTATAATGGGACAGAGGTATGGCTACACCTTC

abundance: once
v_gene: TRBV5-1
d_gene: .
j_gene: TRBJ2-5
CDR3aa: CASSLVGRGGETQYF
CDR3nt: TGCGCCAGCAGCTTGGTGGGACGCGGTGGAGAGACCCAGTACTTC

abundance: .
v_gene: TRBV10-1
d_gene: .
j_gene: TRBJ2-5
CDR3aa: CASSESGETQYF
CDR3nt: TGCGCCAGCAGTGAGTCGGGAGAGACCCAGTACTTC

abundance: .
v_gene: TRBV30
d_gene: .
j_gene: TRBJ2-1
CDR3aa: CAWSGGGGQFF
CDR3nt: TGTGCCTGGAGCGGGGGCGGCGGGCAGTTCTTC

abundance: .
v_gene: TRBV18
d_gene: TRBD1
j_gene: TRBJ1-2
CDR3aa: CASSRDRAGGYTF
CDR3nt: TGTGCCAGCTCACGGGACAGGGCTGGCGGCTACACCTTC

abundance: .
v_gene: TRBV6-5
d_gene: .
j_gene: TRBJ1-2
CDR3aa: CASLGANYGYTF
CDR3nt: TGTGCCAGCCTAGGCGCTAACTATGGCTACACCTTC

abundance: .
v_gene: TRBV5-6
d_gene: .
j_gene: TRBJ1-1
CDR3aa: CASSFKRNTEAFF
CDR3nt: TGTGCCAGCAGCTTTAAGAGGAACACTGAAGCTTTCTTT

abundance: .
v_gene: TRBV7-9
d_gene: TRBD1
j_gene: TRBJ1-3
CDR3aa: CASSPQGGGTVFGNTIYF
CDR3nt: TGTGCCAGCAGCCCTCAGGGGGGCGGTACTGTGTTCGGAAACACCATATATTTT

abundance: .
v_gene: TRBV7-2
d_gene: .
j_gene: TRBJ1-4
CDR3aa: CASSLGQATNEKLFF
CDR3nt: TGTGCCAGCAGCTTGGGACAAGCAACTAATGAAAAACTGTTTTTT

abundance: .
v_gene: TRBV27
d_gene: .
j_gene: TRBJ1-3
CDR3aa: CASRSEEGPISGNTIYF
CDR3nt: TGTGCCAGCAGGAGCGAGGAGGGACCGATCTCTGGAAACACCATATATTTT

abundance: .
v_gene: TRBV9
d_gene: .
j_gene: TRBJ1-2
CDR3aa: CASSVGAYYGYTF
CDR3nt: TGTGCCAGCAGCGTAGGCGCATACTATGGCTACACCTTC

abundance: once
v_gene: TRBV11-3
d_gene: .
j_gene: TRBJ1-1
CDR3aa: CASSLGGQANTEAFF
CDR3nt: TGTGCCAGCAGCTTAGGGGGTCAGGCGAACACTGAAGCTTTCTTT

abundance: .
v_gene: TRBV2
d_gene: .
j_gene: TRBJ1-1
CDR3aa: CASSGQMNTEAFF
CDR3nt: TGTGCCAGCAGCGGACAGATGAACACTGAAGCTTTCTTT

abundance: .
v_gene: TRBV7-9
d_gene: .
j_gene: TRBJ2-1
CDR3aa: CASSLWGGAYNEQFF
CDR3nt: TGTGCCAGCAGCTTATGGGGGGGCGCCTACAATGAGCAGTTCTTC

abundance: .
v_gene: TRBV27
d_gene: TRBD1
j_gene: TRBJ2-2
CDR3aa: CASSFLPGTANTGELFF
CDR3nt: TGTGCCAGCAGTTTCCTCCCGGGGACAGCGAACACCGGGGAGCTGTTTTTT

abundance: .
v_gene: TRBV5-1
d_gene: TRBD2
j_gene: TRBJ2-7
CDR3aa: CASSLRAGVIDEQYF
CDR3nt: TGCGCCAGCAGCTTGCGAGCGGGAGTAATCGACGAGCAGTACTTC

abundance: .
v_gene: TRBV7-9
d_gene: TRBD1
j_gene: TRBJ1-4
CDR3aa: CASSLAGQGIEEKLFF
CDR3nt: TGTGCCAGCAGCTTAGCGGGACAGGGTATAGAGGAAAAACTGTTTTTT

abundance: .
v_gene: TRBV19
d_gene: TRBD1
j_gene: TRBJ1-2
CDR3aa: CASSLGTGRIPNYGYTF
CDR3nt: TGTGCCAGTAGTCTCGGGACAGGCCGCATACCGAACTATGGCTACACCTTC

abundance: .
v_gene: TRBV7-5
d_gene: .
j_gene: TRBJ2-3
CDR3aa: CVRSFVTGWEGTDTQYF
CDR3nt: TGTGTCAGAAGCTTTGTTACGGGGTGGGAGGGCACAGATACGCAGTATTTT

abundance: .
v_gene: TRBV5-5
d_gene: .
j_gene: TRBJ1-1
CDR3aa: CASSLNLRDTEAFF
CDR3nt: TGTGCCAGCAGCCTAAACCTAAGGGACACTGAAGCTTTCTTT

abundance: few
v_gene: TRBV6-5
d_gene: .
j_gene: TRBJ1-1
CDR3aa: CASSSPSGNTEAFF
CDR3nt: TGTGCCAGCAGTTCCCCCTCAGGGAACACTGAAGCTTTCTTT